This entry lists 14 T cell receptor beta chains sequenced from one sample in a study of PD-1 blockade in classical Hodgkin lymphoma (dated by TCRdb to the early 2020s). Library preparation used the immunoSEQ multiplex PCR assay. The clones in this table, taken by TCRdb from immuneACCESS, are in-frame only. Not every clone is retained; where verified, under half of the shortfall comes from an unresolved V gene, and the cause of the rest is unknown. The sample table records about 90,000 clones; roughly 89% of these occur just once. About 10% of the sample is taken by the ten largest. The time point label on this specimen signifies: cycle 2 day 1 (C2D1) of nivolumab. All trial patients had relapsed after autologous stem cell transplantation, with cohorts A, B and C differing in prior brentuximab vedotin exposure. The sample consisted of peripheral blood mononuclear cells (PBMCs), taken before the second cycle of nivolumab. Receptors were obtained from a human donor with classical Hodgkin lymphoma.

The CDR3 nucleotides are TGTGCCAGCAGCTTGGAGGGACAGAGTCCAATAAACTATGGCTACACCTTC. It codes for CASSLEGQSPINYGYTF. The V gene is TRBV5-6, the J gene TRBJ1-2; 7 positions agree with TRBD1. The germline V gene encodes CDR1 SGHDT and CDR2 YYEEEE. V lost 0 bases, J lost 2 bases, and 10 bases stayed unmatched. The CDR3 totals 17 residues.

This chain links TRBV30 with TRBJ1-5, with a weak D call TRBD1 (5 bases). This CDR3 contains 13 residues. V was cut by 3 bases and J by 4 bases, with 10 bases left in between. Germline V CDR1 and CDR2: GTSNPN, SVGIG (reference sequence). The CDR3 DNA is TGTGCCTGGAGAGGGGACGGAAATCAGCCCCAGCATTTT. Protein product: CAWRGDGNQPQHF.

This clone was counted a single time. V gene TRBV5-1 combines with J gene TRBJ1-1, with D hard to call. The CDR3 has 11 amino acids. V lost 6 bases to trimming and J lost 5 bases, with 8 bases between them. CDR1 is SGHRS and CDR2 is YFSETQ in the germline V gene. CDR3 coding DNA: TGCGCCAGCATTGGGGTGACTGAAGCTTTCTTT. It specifies CASIGVTEAFF. Combining the CDR3 with reference TRBV5-1 and TRBJ1-1 gives the whole variable domain KAGVTQTPRYLIKTRGQQVTLSCSPISGHRSVSWYQQTPGQGLQFLFEYFSETQRNKGNFPGRFSGRQFSNSRSEMNVSTLELGDSALYLCASIGVTEAFFGQGTRLTVV.

The rearrangement joins TRBV28 to TRBJ1-5, with 9 bases identical to TRBD1. J gave up 5 bases and V 6 bases, and 5 bases lay outside the gene matches. Germline-derived CDR1 and CDR2 are MDHEN and SYDVKM. This CDR3 spans 14 amino acids. CDR3 sequence reads: CASSSTGGYQPQHF. CDR3 nucleotide sequence: TGTGCCAGCAGCTCTACAGGGGGCTATCAGCCCCAGCATTTT.

V is TRBV25-1 and J is TRBJ2-5, with 8 bases matching TRBD1. The CDR3 runs to 15 residues. V dropped 1 base and J dropped 6; count of bases not matched to a gene: 7. CDR1 MGHDK and CDR2 SYGVNS come from the germline V gene. CDR3 residues: CASSESSTGAKTQYF. DNA for the CDR3: TGTGCCAGCAGTGAATCGTCGACAGGGGCGAAGACCCAGTACTTC.

The rearrangement joins TRBV19 to TRBJ2-2; 11 bases line up with TRBD2. This CDR3 contains 13 residues. The J segment lost 6 bases and the V segment lost 9 bases, leaving 3 bases of the junction unmatched. Germline V gene sequence: CDR1 LNHDA, CDR2 SQIVND (reference sequence). The CDR3 loop reads CASSGLAAGELFF. The CDR3 nucleotides are TGTGCCAGCTCGGGACTAGCGGCCGGGGAGCTGTTTTTT. Combining the CDR3 with reference TRBV19 and TRBJ2-2 gives the whole variable domain DGGITQSPKYLFRKEGQNVTLSCEQNLNHDAMYWYRQDPGQGLRLIYYSQIVNDFQKGDIAEGYSVSREKKESFPLTVTSAQKNPTAFYLCASSGLAAGELFFGEGSRLTVL.

Points on this clone: One junction end does not reproduce the germline sequence, and a read error may be involved. The rearrangement links TRBV6-5 to TRBJ2-1; tentatively, D is TRBD1 or TRBD2 (7 bases each). This CDR3 region has 11 residues. CDR1 MNHEY and CDR2 SVGAGI come from the germline V gene. The CDR3, as DNA: TGTGCAAGCAGGGGGGGCAATGAGCAGTTCTTC. Its protein product is CASRGGNEQFF.

The chain joins TRBV19 to TRBJ2-7, with 8 bases fitting TRBD1. CDR3 length: 14 residues. Germline CDR1 is LNHDA and CDR2 is SQIVND (reference sequence). The V segment lost 1 base and the J segment 4 bases; nucleotides outside the gene matches: 3. The CDR3 DNA is TGTGCCAGTAGTATAGCTACAGGGGGGTACGAGCAGTACTTC. It codes for CASSIATGGYEQYF.

The chain links TRBV27 to TRBJ2-3; D unclear. The germline CDR1 and CDR2 sequences are MNHEY and SMNVEV (reference sequence). V was trimmed by 3 bases and J by 8 bases, leaving 9 bases between them. The CDR3 sequence is 12 residues long. The CDR3 DNA sequence: TGTGCCAGCAGTTTGCGTCGAGGTACGCAGTATTTT. This sequence encodes CASSLRRGTQYF.

The chain links TRBV7-9 to TRBJ1-2, with unresolved D. Per the germline V gene, CDR1 is SEHNR and CDR2 is FQNEAQ (reference sequence). The CDR3 sequence is 14 residues long. With 5 bases removed from V and 1 base from J, the gap between germline ends came to 11 bases. The CDR3 nucleotides read TGTGCCAGCAGCACCTGGGATTTTAACTATGGCTACACCTTC. Its protein is CASSTWDFNYGYTF. Using reference TRBV7-9 and TRBJ1-2 for the parts outside the CDR3, the full variable domain is DTGVSQNPRHKITKRGQNVTFRCDPISEHNRLYWYRQTLGQGPEFLTYFQNEAQLEKSRLLSDRFSAERPKGSFSTLEIQRTEQGDSAMYLCASSTWDFNYGYTFGSGTRLTVV.

The chain links TRBV27 to TRBJ1-1; 9 positions match TRBD1. Germline-derived CDR1 and CDR2 are MNHEY and SMNVEV (reference sequence). There are 13 residues in the CDR3. Trimming took 6 bases from V and 5 from J; bases not matched to a gene: 4. This chain's CDR3 is CASSDGTGTEAFF. CDR3 coding DNA: TGTGCCAGCAGCGACGGGACAGGGACTGAAGCTTTCTTT.

This clone was seen just once. V usage is TRBV28 and J usage is TRBJ2-1; no clear D gene. This CDR3 region has 16 residues. Germline V lookup: CDR1 MDHEN, CDR2 SYDVKM. V gave up 7 bases and J gave up 4 bases, with 20 bases separating them. CDR3 residues: CASMLISRLTYNEQFF. The CDR3 DNA follows: TGTGCCAGCATGTTGATATCTAGATTAACATACAATGAGCAGTTCTTC.

This clone has a single count. CDR3 in amino acids: CASCCQAGDLETQYF. The CDR3 DNA reads as TGTGCCAGCTGCTGTCAAGCGGGAGATTTAGAGACCCAGTACTTC. This chain uses TRBV7-9 with TRBJ2-5; 8 bases agree with TRBD2. Germline V CDR1 and CDR2: SEHNR, FQNEAQ (reference sequence). The CDR3 is 15 residues long. Trimming at V came to 8 bases and at J to 4 bases, leaving 12 bases not matched to a gene. Together with reference TRBV7-9 and TRBJ2-5, the CDR3 gives the full variable domain: DTGVSQNPRHKITKRGQNVTFRCDPISEHNRLYWYRQTLGQGPEFLTYFQNEAQLEKSRLLSDRFSAERPKGSFSTLEIQRTEQGDSAMYLCASCCQAGDLETQYFGPGTRLLVL.

V and J are TRBV19 and TRBJ2-7; 9 bases line up with TRBD2. The CDR3 contains 15 residues. V shed 5 bases, J shed 1 base, and the junction held 6 bases outside the gene matches. CDR1 is LNHDA, CDR2 SQIVND, per germline (reference sequence). In DNA form, the CDR3 reads TGTGCCAGTAGTTCCGGACTAGCGAAATCCTACGAGCAGTACTTC. It yields the protein CASSSGLAKSYEQYF.